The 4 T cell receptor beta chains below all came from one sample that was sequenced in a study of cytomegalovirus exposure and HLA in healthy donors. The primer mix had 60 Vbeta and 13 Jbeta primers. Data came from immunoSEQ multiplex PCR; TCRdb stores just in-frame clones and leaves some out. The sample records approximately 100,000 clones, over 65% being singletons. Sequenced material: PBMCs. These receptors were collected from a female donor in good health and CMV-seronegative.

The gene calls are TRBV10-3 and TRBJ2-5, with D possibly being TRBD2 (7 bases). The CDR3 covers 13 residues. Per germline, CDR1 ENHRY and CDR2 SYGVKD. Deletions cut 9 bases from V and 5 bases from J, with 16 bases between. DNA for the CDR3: TGTGCCATTGGTAGGACTAGGGGGGAGACCCAGTACTTC. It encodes CAIGRTRGETQYF.

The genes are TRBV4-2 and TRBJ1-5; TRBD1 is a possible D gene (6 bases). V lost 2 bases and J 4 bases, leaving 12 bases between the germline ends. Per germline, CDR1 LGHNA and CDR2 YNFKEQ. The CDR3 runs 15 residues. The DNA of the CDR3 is TGTGCCAGCAGCCAACTGACAGGCGGGAATCAGCCCCAGCATTTT. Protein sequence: CASSQLTGGNQPQHF.

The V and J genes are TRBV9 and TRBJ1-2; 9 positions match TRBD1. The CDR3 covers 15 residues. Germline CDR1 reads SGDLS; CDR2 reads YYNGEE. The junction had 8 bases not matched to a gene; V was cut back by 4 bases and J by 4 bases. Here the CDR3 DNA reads TGTGCCAGCAGCCCCCTCGGGACAGGGACCTATGGCTACACCTTC. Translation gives CASSPLGTGTYGYTF.

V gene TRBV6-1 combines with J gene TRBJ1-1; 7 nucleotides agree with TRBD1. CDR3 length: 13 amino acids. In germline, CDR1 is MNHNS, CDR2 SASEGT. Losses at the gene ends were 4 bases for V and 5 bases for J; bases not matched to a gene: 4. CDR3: CASSGGQKTEAFF. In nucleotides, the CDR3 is TGTGCCAGCAGTGGGGGACAGAAGACTGAAGCTTTCTTT.